These 7 T cell receptor beta chains were all obtained from the same sample, sequenced in a study of blood T cell repertoires in COVID-19. The data were produced by immunoSEQ multiplex PCR, yet TCRdb's version contains in-frame clones alone and is incomplete. The sample lists a few hundred thousand clones, 80% to 90% occurring once. The sample was PBMCs or T cells enriched from blood (not recorded which). The receptors shown here come from a man aged 25 to 45 who had recovered from COVID-19.

The chain is built from TRBV7-2 and TRBJ1-1, with D unresolved. V lost 1 base, J lost 5 bases, and 5 bases lay in between. CDR1 SGHTA and CDR2 FQGNSA come from the germline V gene. The CDR3 length is 12 residues. DNA of the CDR3: TGTGCCAGCAGCTTAGTTCGGACTGAAGCTTTCTTT. Its translation is CASSLVRTEAFF.

Remarks on this clone: At one of its ends the junction is not consistent with the germline gene, which may arise from a read error. The chain employs TRBV3-1 (or the pseudogene TRBV3-2) and TRBJ1-1; 9 bases match TRBD1. This CDR3 region has 16 residues. From germline, CDR1 is LGHDT and CDR2 YNNKEL (reference sequence). DNA for the CDR3: TGTGCCAGCAGGCAAGGGACAGGGCCTGTGAACACTGAAGCTTTCTTT. Protein sequence: CASRQGTGPVNTEAFF.

The rearrangement links TRBV4-3 to TRBJ2-7, with 8 nucleotides matching TRBD1. CDR1 LGHNA and CDR2 YSLEER come from the germline V gene. CDR3 length: 16 amino acids. Losses at the gene ends were 4 bases for V and 1 base for J; bases not matched to a gene: 9. The CDR3 loop is CASSPKLGQESYEQYF. As DNA, the CDR3 is TGCGCCAGCAGCCCAAAACTGGGACAGGAGTCCTACGAGCAGTACTTC.

The genes are TRBV29-1 and TRBJ1-1, with D tentatively TRBD1 (5 bases). The germline V gene has CDR1 SQVTM and CDR2 ANQGSEA. The CDR3 has 14 residues. The V and J ends lost 7 bases and 0 bases respectively, with 15 bases between them. CDR3 bases: TGCAGCGCTCAGGTTCCGACAGTGAACACTGAAGCTTTCTTT. Translated, it gives CSAQVPTVNTEAFF.

This chain connects TRBV11-3 to TRBJ2-3; maybe TRBD1 (5 bases). The germline gives CDR1 SGHNT, CDR2 YENEEA. V was trimmed by 4 bases and J by 6 bases, leaving 17 bases between them. This CDR3 has 15 residues. The CDR3 DNA is TGTGCCAGCAGCTCCGGACAAGTTGGGGCTGATACGCAGTATTTT. Protein product: CASSSGQVGADTQYF.

Of note for this clone: The same CDR3 also results from other DNA sequences found in this sample. V and J are TRBV5-1 and TRBJ1-5; weak D call: TRBD1 (6 bases). The CDR3 totals 14 residues. CDR1 is SGHRS, CDR2 YFSETQ, per germline. The germline V and J ends were trimmed by 0 bases and 2 bases, with 6 bases remaining between them. In DNA form, the CDR3 reads TGCGCCAGCAGCTTGGAGGGGGGCAATCAGCCCCAGCATTTT. Protein product: CASSLEGGNQPQHF.

The rearrangement links TRBV11-2 to TRBJ1-6, with D unclear. Trimming removed 5 bases from V and 3 bases from J, with 8 bases in between. The CDR3 sequence is 14 residues long. Germline V gene data show CDR1 as SGHAT and CDR2 as FQNNGV. As DNA, the CDR3 is TGTGCCAGCAGCCCGTCCAGCTATAATTCACCCCTCCACTTT. Translation gives CASSPSSYNSPLHF.